Listed below are T cell receptor beta chains from one sample, sequenced in a study of T-cell memory formation after mild COVID-19. Each CDR3 protein gets one entry after TCRdb re-called the 5' RACE reads with MiXCR. Of 350,000 to 500,000 distinct CDR3 sequences in the sample, more than 20% are singletons; the top ten hold 13%. The source material was PBMCs or a T cell subset sorted from them (not recorded which). Every receptor here comes from an adult woman who had mild COVID-19 (a few samples of this study predate the infection). Cell type and time point are not known. CDR3s leave out the opening cysteine and the closing phenylalanine or tryptophan. Some rows have no size entry. The others give once, few or many, or a class for an expanded clone.

>TRBJ1-3|TRBV7-9|few
ASSSGGAGNTIY
>TRBJ2-7|TRBV9|few
ASSETGRSYEQY
>TRBJ1-1|TRBV5-5|few
ASSLEQEYTEAF
>TRBJ1-5|TRBV29-1|NA
SVALPGQGNNQPQH
>TRBJ2-7|TRBV6-5|NA
ASNWAAGPSYEQY
>TRBJ2-7|TRBV5-1|few
ASSPDLSYEQY
>TRBJ1-1|TRBV6-2/TRBV6-3|NA
ASSSRTGLNTEAF
>TRBJ2-6|TRBV5-1|few
ASNPEPRGPGANVLT
>TRBJ2-4|TRBV5-1|NA
ASSLTGGIQY
>TRBJ2-7|TRBV4-1|NA
ASSHFWASSYEQY
>TRBJ1-2|TRBV20-1|NA
SAPDRTANYGYT
>TRBJ2-1|TRBV7-9|few
ASSFQGTGGFHNEQF
>TRBJ2-7|TRBV24-1|NA
ATSEASAFEQY
>TRBJ2-1|TRBV11-3|NA
ASSLPAGHEQF
>TRBJ2-7|TRBV5-1|NA
ASSLVSGGTYEQY
>TRBJ2-3|TRBV5-1|NA
ASSRDGGTDTQY
>TRBJ2-3|TRBV20-1|NA
SARDFRLAETDTQY
>TRBJ1-1|TRBV5-1|few
ASSPRQGLVNTEAF
>TRBJ2-7|TRBV4-1|NA
ASRAAGNIYEQY
>TRBJ2-6|TRBV19|NA
ASRVIIGTGPTGANVLT
>TRBJ2-7|TRBV5-1|few
ASSLGQGIFHEQY
>TRBJ2-2|TRBV20-1|NA
SATARNTGELF